This entry lists 26 T cell receptor beta chains sequenced from one sample in a study of neurological immune-mediated disorders. TCRdb recomputed calls from the 5' RACE reads with MiXCR, one row per CDR3 protein. The table records tens of thousands of distinct CDR3 sequences, 15% to 20% of them present only once. Sequenced sample: PBMCs. These receptors originate from a woman aged 40 to 55 in good health.

This clonotype was detected many times. An end of the junction does not agree with germline; a read error may underlie this. The chain uses TRBV7-2 and TRBJ1-2; D unresolved. Germline loops: CDR1 SGHTA, CDR2 FQGNSA. This CDR3 contains 13 residues. CDR3 in amino acids: CASRLGPNYGYTF. CDR3 sequence (DNA): TGTGCCAGCAGGTTAGGACCTAACTATGGCTACACCTTC.

This clonotype appeared many times. The V gene is TRBV7-9, the J gene TRBJ1-4, with TRBD1 identical over 9 bases. Germline V gene lookup returns CDR1 SEHNR and CDR2 FQNEAQ (reference sequence). This CDR3 has 17 amino acids. J gave up 2 bases and V 5 bases, and 9 bases lay outside the gene matches. This CDR3 reads CASSARQGGETNEKLFF. Written as DNA, the CDR3 is TGTGCCAGCAGCGCAAGACAGGGGGGCGAGACTAATGAAAAACTGTTTTTT.

This clonotype was counted at least ten times. The rearrangement uses TRBV12-3 or TRBV12-4 and TRBJ1-1, with D hard to call. V dropped 1 base and J dropped 11 bases, with 11 bases sitting between them. The CDR3 totals 12 residues. DNA of the CDR3: TGTGCCAGCAGTTTAGGACGGGAAAGGGCTTTCTTT. Amino acids: CASSLGRERAFF.

This clonotype was picked up many times. The V and J genes are TRBV27 and TRBJ1-1; 7 nucleotides line up with TRBD1. V was pared by 7 bases and J by 5 bases, with 7 bases of the junction left unmatched. Looked up from germline, CDR1 is MNHEY and CDR2 is SMNVEV (reference sequence). The CDR3 has 13 amino acids. Written as DNA, the CDR3 is TGTGCCAGCATGCGACAGGGACGGACTGAAGCTTTCTTT. It encodes CASMRQGRTEAFF.

The sample holds a few counts of this clonotype. The chain combines TRBV20-1 with TRBJ2-5; TRBD1 is a possible D gene (5 bases). V lost 2 bases, J lost 2 bases, and 12 bases lay in between. The CDR3 runs to 14 residues. Germline loops: CDR1 DFQATT, CDR2 SNEGSKA (reference sequence). The CDR3 is CSARHAGYQETQYF. CDR3 nucleotide sequence: TGCAGTGCTAGACACGCAGGGTATCAAGAGACCCAGTACTTC.

The table lists this clonotype with many counts. This chain joins TRBV20-1 and TRBJ2-3; 9 bases are a match to TRBD1. Germline CDR1 and CDR2: DFQATT and SNEGSKA (reference sequence). The CDR3 runs to 14 residues. V shed 0 bases, J shed 5 bases, and the junction held 3 bases outside the gene matches. CDR3 in DNA: TGCAGTGCTAGAGACGACAGGGGGTTAGATACGCAGTATTTT. Translated, it gives CSARDDRGLDTQYF.

This clonotype was recorded a few times. The chain links TRBV6-1 to TRBJ2-1; no definite D call. The CDR3 length is 13 residues. From germline, CDR1 is MNHNS and CDR2 SASEGT. The V and J ends lost 2 bases and 6 bases respectively, with 8 bases between them. This chain's CDR3 is CASSEYTVNEQFF. CDR3 sequence (DNA): TGTGCCAGCAGTGAATATACAGTCAATGAGCAGTTCTTC.

Worth noting for this clonotype: A read error may explain this, as a much larger clone is one base away. V usage is TRBV20-1 and J usage is TRBJ2-5; 11 bases align to TRBD2. CDR1 is DFQATT and CDR2 is SNEGSKA in the germline V gene (reference sequence). V trimming: 3 bases; J trimming: 2 bases; junction bases outside the gene matches: 8. This CDR3 is built from 16 residues. CDR3 DNA: TGCAGTGCTAGCTACCCGGGACTAGCGGTACAAGAGACCCAGTACTTC. Protein: CSASYPGLAVQETQYF.

The chain has TRBV7-8 and TRBJ1-2; D possibly corresponds to TRBD1 (5 bases). CDR3 length: 14 residues. Germline V CDR1 and CDR2: SGHVS, FQNEAQ. V was clipped by 5 bases and J by 0 bases, with 10 bases between them. CDR3 bases: TGTGCCAGCAGCCACGGGACGGCTAACTATGGCTACACCTTC. Its translation: CASSHGTANYGYTF.

This clonotype was recorded many times. The rearrangement uses TRBV20-1 and TRBJ1-2; D remains unclear. From germline, CDR1 is DFQATT and CDR2 SNEGSKA (reference sequence). This CDR3 has 8 residues. The V gene lost 7 bases and the J gene lost 6 bases, with 3 bases spanning the gap. The CDR3 DNA reads TGCAGTGGGGATGGCTACACCTTC. It encodes CSGDGYTF.

Ten or more counts support this clonotype. The chain employs TRBV20-1 and TRBJ2-1; 9 bases fit TRBD2. Per the germline V gene, CDR1 is DFQATT and CDR2 is SNEGSKA (reference sequence). The junction had 6 bases not matched to a gene; V was cut back by 0 bases and J by 9 bases. The CDR3 runs to 14 residues. In DNA, the CDR3 is TGCAGTGCTAGAGAGGGCGGGGGGGTGACTGAGCAGTTCTTC. As protein: CSAREGGGVTEQFF.

This clonotype was seen repeatedly, ten times or more. The rearrangement uses TRBV7-2 and TRBJ2-1; TRBD1 is a possible D gene (5 bases). V was shortened by 6 bases and J by 4 bases, with 16 bases between the two germline ends. The CDR3 sequence is 15 residues long. Germline values: CDR1 SGHTA, CDR2 FQGNSA. This CDR3 is CASSPARQQYNEQFF. Written as DNA, the CDR3 is TGTGCCAGCAGTCCTGCTCGACAGCAATACAATGAGCAGTTCTTC.

This clonotype was recorded at least ten times. This chain links TRBV5-1 with TRBJ2-7; 8 positions agree with TRBD1. The germline V gene encodes CDR1 SGHRS and CDR2 YFSETQ. V was clipped by 4 bases and J by 1 base; unmatched bases: 4. The CDR3 loop spans 14 amino acids. The DNA of the CDR3 is TGCGCCAGCAGCCCGACAGGGGATTCCTACGAGCAGTACGTC. Translation: CASSPTGDSYEQYV.

This clonotype occurred many times. The chain employs TRBV20-1 and TRBJ1-2; 10 positions agree with TRBD1. The length of the CDR3 is 15 residues. J lost 8 bases, V lost 6 bases, and 15 bases had no gene match. Germline CDR1 is DFQATT and CDR2 is SNEGSKA (reference sequence). The CDR3 region has the DNA TGCAGTGCCCCCAGGACAGGGGGGGATGTAGGCGGCTACACCTTC. Translated: CSAPRTGGDVGGYTF.

V gene TRBV7-2 combines with J gene TRBJ2-7; D gene unclear. The V gene lost 1 base and the J gene lost 3 bases, with 10 bases spanning the gap. The CDR3 loop spans 14 amino acids. Per germline, CDR1 SGHTA and CDR2 FQGNSA. The CDR3 bases are TGTGCCAGCAGCTTAGGGTACTCCTACTACGAGCAGTACTTC. It encodes CASSLGYSYYEQYF.

The chain employs TRBV9 and TRBJ2-1; the D gene is possibly TRBD2 (5 bases). In germline, CDR1 is SGDLS, CDR2 YYNGEE. The CDR3 is made up of 15 amino acids. Deletions cut 0 bases from V and 1 base from J, with 8 bases between. The CDR3 loop is CASSVVAFSYNEQFF. CDR3 coding DNA: TGTGCCAGCAGCGTAGTAGCGTTTTCCTACAATGAGCAGTTCTTC.

There are many counts of this clonotype. V usage is TRBV7-3 and J usage is TRBJ1-1; the D gene is possibly TRBD1 (6 bases). From germline, CDR1 is SGHTA and CDR2 FQGTGA. The length of the CDR3 is 13 residues. Between the trimmed V and J ends, which lost 5 bases and 5 bases, there was a span of 12 bases. The CDR3 is CASSPLRGTEAFF. The CDR3 DNA sequence: TGTGCCAGCAGCCCACTCAGGGGTACTGAAGCTTTCTTT.

This clonotype was counted at least ten times. This sequence joins TRBV3-1 and TRBJ2-1; 13 positions agree with TRBD2. The CDR3 length is 17 residues. J lost 10 bases, V lost 1 base, and 10 bases had no gene match. CDR1 LGHDT and CDR2 YNNKEL come from the germline V gene (reference sequence). The CDR3, as DNA: TGTGCCAGCAGCCAAGGGACTAGCGGGGGTTTTCCTCCCGAGCAGTTCTTC. This gives the protein CASSQGTSGGFPPEQFF.

This clonotype was seen ten or more times. The V and J genes are TRBV20-1 and TRBJ1-2, with 8 bases lining up with TRBD1. The germline gives CDR1 DFQATT, CDR2 SNEGSKA (reference sequence). The junction had 8 bases not matched to a gene; V was cut back by 6 bases and J by 5 bases. The CDR3 totals 13 residues. Written as DNA, the CDR3 is TGCAGTGCCATGACAGGGGCCACGTATGGCTACACCTTC. As protein: CSAMTGATYGYTF.

This clonotype occurred many times. The chain combines TRBV20-1 with TRBJ1-3; D remains unclear. Germline V CDR1 and CDR2: DFQATT, SNEGSKA (reference sequence). The CDR3 is made up of 15 amino acids. Deletions cut 1 base from V and 4 bases from J, with 14 bases between. CDR3 in amino acids: CSARGPQMGGNTIYF. The CDR3 bases are TGCAGTGCTAGAGGTCCTCAGATGGGGGGAAACACCATATATTTT.

This clonotype was seen ten or more times. The chain recombines TRBV20-1 with TRBJ1-4; maybe TRBD1 (6 bases). In germline, CDR1 is DFQATT, CDR2 SNEGSKA (reference sequence). The CDR3 is 14 residues long. V was clipped by 4 bases and J by 7 bases, with 16 bases between them. DNA of the CDR3: TGCAGTGCTATAACAGAGGGGGTGGGTGAAAAACTGTTTTTT. This translates into CSAITEGVGEKLFF.

This clonotype appeared a single time. The chain recombines TRBV20-1 with TRBJ1-5; 9 bases are a match to TRBD1. V was pared by 2 bases and J by 4 bases, with 3 bases of the junction left unmatched. The CDR3 extends over 14 amino acids. Germline values: CDR1 DFQATT, CDR2 SNEGSKA (reference sequence). The CDR3, as DNA: TGCAGTGCTAGAAAGGACAGGGGAAATCAGCCCCAGCATTTT. Residues: CSARKDRGNQPQHF.

This clonotype was seen at least ten times. The chain links TRBV28 to TRBJ1-5, with D possibly TRBD1 on 6 matching bases. V was cut by 4 bases and J by 0 bases, with 13 bases left in between. The length of the CDR3 is 16 residues. Germline CDR1 MDHEN, CDR2 SYDVKM. The CDR3 DNA reads as TGTGCCAGCAGTTCTACAGGGAACCCTAGCAATCAGCCCCAGCATTTT. Its translation is CASSSTGNPSNQPQHF.

In its sample, this clonotype was seen many times. V and J are TRBV5-6 and TRBJ2-2; TRBD2 might be the D (6 bases). Germline loops: CDR1 SGHDT, CDR2 YYEEEE. Trimming removed 4 bases at V and 4 bases at J, with 14 bases between. The CDR3 has 15 amino acids. The chain's CDR3 is CASSPLGGSTGELFF. The DNA of the CDR3 is TGTGCCAGCAGCCCGCTGGGGGGATCCACCGGGGAGCTGTTTTTT.

This clonotype was picked up many times. The V gene is TRBV6-2 or TRBV6-3, the J gene TRBJ2-7; TRBD1 matches at 10 bases. This CDR3 spans 12 amino acids. The germline gives CDR1 MNHEY, CDR2 SVGEGT. V was pared by 11 bases and J by 5 bases, with 6 bases of the junction left unmatched. The CDR3 loop is CACGQGVNEQYF. CDR3 sequence (DNA): TGTGCCTGTGGACAGGGGGTGAACGAGCAGTACTTC.

There are many counts of this clonotype. This chain joins TRBV15 and TRBJ2-5; D is unclear. The length of the CDR3 is 14 residues. Germline lookup yields CDR1 LNHNV and CDR2 YYDKDF (reference sequence). Trimming took 1 base from V and 1 from J, leaving 7 bases between them. The CDR3 reads CATSRGSAQETQYF. CDR3 bases: TGTGCCACCAGCAGAGGATCCGCCCAAGAGACCCAGTACTTC. The whole variable domain, filled in from reference TRBV15 and TRBJ2-5, reads DAMVIQNPRYQVTQFGKPVTLSCSQTLNHNVMYWYQQKSSQAPKLLFHYYDKDFNNEADTPDNFQSRRPNTSFCFLDIRSPGLGDTAMYLCATSRGSAQETQYFGPGTRLLVL.